This TCR beta chain was captured in a study of T cell repertoires in cytomegalovirus infection. Study details: The public TCR beta signatures pointed to both CMV infection and matching HLA type. Study results and limitations: Summed frequency of shared TCR beta families picked out CMV carriers who also had the relevant HLA. The ex vivo response showed dominance by HLA-C-restricted CMV-specific TCR beta clonotypes.

On this clonotype itself: Its antigen is undetermined.

There are 15 residues in the CDR3. V was cut by 6 bases and J by 1 base, with 15 bases left in between. Germline-derived CDR1 and CDR2 are LGHNT and FRNRAP. In TCRdb, the reads were re-called with MiXCR into one record per CDR3 protein. The data show approximately 750,000 distinct CDR3 sequences, with about a third seen just once and under 3% held by the top ten. This clonotype was obtained from a human donor in good health (CMV status not recorded). Some clones in this sample may be carry-over from other donors' samples. Specimen: PBMCs. The genes are TRBV12-5 and TRBJ1-1, with D perhaps TRBD1 (6 bases). The CDR3 DNA reads as TGTGCTAGTGGCTTAAATGGGGGCCCGAACACTGAAGCTTTCTTT. It specifies CASGLNGGPNTEAFF. Together with reference TRBV12-5 and TRBJ1-1, the CDR3 gives the full variable domain: DARVTQTPRHKVTEMGQEVTMRCQPILGHNTVFWYRQTMMQGLELLAYFRNRAPLDDSGMPKDRFSAEMPDATLATLKIQPSEPRDSAVYFCASGLNGGPNTEAFFGQGTRLTVV.